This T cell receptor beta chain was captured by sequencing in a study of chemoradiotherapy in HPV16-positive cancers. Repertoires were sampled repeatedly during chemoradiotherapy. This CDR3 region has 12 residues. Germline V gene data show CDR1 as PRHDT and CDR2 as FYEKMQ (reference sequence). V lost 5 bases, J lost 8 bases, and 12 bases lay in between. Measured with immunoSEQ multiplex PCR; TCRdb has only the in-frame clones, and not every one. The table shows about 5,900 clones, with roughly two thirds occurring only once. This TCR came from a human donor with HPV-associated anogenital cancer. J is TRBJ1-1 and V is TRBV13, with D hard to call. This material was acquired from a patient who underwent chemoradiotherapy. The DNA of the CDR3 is TGTGCCAGCAGCCTAGAGGGCTTAGAAGCTTTCTTT. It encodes CASSLEGLEAFF.